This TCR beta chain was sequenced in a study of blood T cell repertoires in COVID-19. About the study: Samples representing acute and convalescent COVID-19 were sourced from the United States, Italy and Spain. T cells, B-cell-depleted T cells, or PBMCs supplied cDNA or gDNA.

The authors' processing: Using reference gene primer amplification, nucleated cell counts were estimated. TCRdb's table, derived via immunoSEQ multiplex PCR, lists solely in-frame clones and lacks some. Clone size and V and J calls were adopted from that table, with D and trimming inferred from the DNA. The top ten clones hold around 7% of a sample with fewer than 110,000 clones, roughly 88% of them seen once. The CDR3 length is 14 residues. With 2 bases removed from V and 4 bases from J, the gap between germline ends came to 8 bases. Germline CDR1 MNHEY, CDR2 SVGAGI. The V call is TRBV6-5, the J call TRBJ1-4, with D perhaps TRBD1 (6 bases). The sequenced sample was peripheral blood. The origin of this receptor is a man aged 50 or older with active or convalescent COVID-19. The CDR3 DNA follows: TGTGCCAGCAGTTACGAGGGGGATAATGAAAAACTGTTTTTT. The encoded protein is CASSYEGDNEKLFF.